These 25 T cell receptor beta chains share one sample of origin, sequenced in a study of shared clonotypes between healthy human individuals. Terminally differentiated effector memory CD45RA+ cells were excluded by CCR7 positive selection of CD45RO-negative cells. Data came from immunoSEQ multiplex PCR; TCRdb stores just in-frame clones and leaves some out. The table includes about 820,000 clones, almost 95% detected once. Sequencing was carried out using naive CD8+ T cells sorted from blood. The receptor set was obtained from a man under 40 in good health.

This clone showed up just a few times. The rearrangement uses TRBV7-6 and TRBJ2-7, with D unclear. The V end was cut by 1 base, the J end by 6 bases, with 10 bases between. This CDR3 is built from 13 residues. The V gene's germline CDR1 is SGHVS and CDR2 FNYEAQ. CDR3 in DNA: TGTGCCAGCAGCTTAGTGGATAATCGCGAGCAGTACTTC. It encodes CASSLVDNREQYF.

The chain has TRBV5-4 and TRBJ2-3, with TRBD1 identical over 7 bases. Trimming cost V 0 bases and J 2 bases; bases outside gene matches: 6. The V gene's germline CDR1 is SGHNT and CDR2 YYREEE (reference sequence). CDR3 length: 16 residues. CDR3 loop: CASSLGTGVATDTQYF. The CDR3 DNA reads TGTGCCAGCAGCTTGGGAACAGGGGTTGCCACAGATACGCAGTATTTT.

A single count supports this clone. The V call is TRBV19, the J call TRBJ1-5; D is undetermined. CDR1 is LNHDA and CDR2 is SQIVND in the germline V gene (reference sequence). V was pared by 3 bases and J by 2 bases, with 11 bases between. CDR3 length: 15 residues. CDR3 coding DNA: TGTGCCAGTAGTATGAATCCCGGGGGCAATCAGCCCCAGCATTTT. Translation gives CASSMNPGGNQPQHF.

On this clone itself: This sample includes further DNA sequences coding for the same CDR3. V usage is TRBV5-1 and J usage is TRBJ2-7; TRBD1 is a possible D gene (6 bases). The CDR3 is made up of 14 amino acids. Germline V CDR1 and CDR2: SGHRS, YFSETQ. Trimming removed 0 bases at V and 0 bases at J, with 7 bases between. In DNA form, the CDR3 reads TGCGCCAGCAGCTTGGGGACAGCCTCCTACGAGCAGTACTTC. It translates to CASSLGTASYEQYF.

V is TRBV15 and J is TRBJ2-1; tentatively, D is TRBD2 (6 bases). This CDR3 is 13 amino acids long. From germline, CDR1 is LNHNV and CDR2 YYDKDF (reference sequence). The V and J ends lost 8 bases and 3 bases respectively, with 11 bases between them. The CDR3, as DNA: TGTGCCACCGGGAGGACGGACTACAATGAGCAGTTCTTC. It specifies CATGRTDYNEQFF.

The chain combines TRBV28 with TRBJ2-3; no definite D call. CDR3 length: 14 amino acids. Germline CDR1 reads MDHEN; CDR2 reads SYDVKM. Deletions cut 1 base from V and 3 bases from J, with 8 bases between. CDR3 sequence (DNA): TGTGCCAGCAGTTTATTATCGCAGACAGATACGCAGTATTTT. As protein: CASSLLSQTDTQYF. Using reference TRBV28 and TRBJ2-3 for the parts outside the CDR3, the full variable domain is DVKVTQSSRYLVKRTGEKVFLECVQDMDHENMFWYRQDPGLGLRLIYFSYDVKMKEKGDIPEGYSVSREKKERFSLILESASTNQTSMYLCASSLLSQTDTQYFGPGTRLTVL.

The chain employs TRBV11-3 and TRBJ2-1; 7 bases fit TRBD2. The CDR3 length is 16 residues. The junction had 2 bases not matched to a gene; V was cut back by 0 bases and J by 0 bases. Germline lookup yields CDR1 SGHNT and CDR2 YENEEA. CDR3 sequence: CASSLDGGSSYNEQFF. CDR3 in DNA: TGTGCCAGCAGCTTAGATGGCGGGAGCTCCTACAATGAGCAGTTCTTC.

The CDR3 DNA sequence: TGCGCCAGCCGCGGGGCCTCTAATGGAGTCCCAGATACGCAGTATTTT. Protein: CASRGASNGVPDTQYF. This rearrangement joins TRBV5-1 to TRBJ2-3; perhaps TRBD2 as D (6 bases). Trimming removed 7 bases at V and 4 bases at J, with 22 bases between. Germline lookup yields CDR1 SGHRS and CDR2 YFSETQ. The CDR3 is 16 amino acids.

In the case of this clone: Additional DNA sequences in this sample encode the identical CDR3. V gene TRBV18 combines with J gene TRBJ2-1; 11 bases are a match to TRBD2. The CDR3 runs 19 residues. Germline CDR1 and CDR2: KGHSH and LQKENI. J was trimmed by 9 bases and V by 0 bases; bases with no gene match: 16. In DNA form, the CDR3 reads TGTGCCAGCTCACCACCCCTTAATCTACTAGCGGGAGAGAATGGTGAGCAGTTCTTC. Translated: CASSPPLNLLAGENGEQFF.

This clone was detected once. The chain recombines TRBV28 with TRBJ2-1; TRBD1 might be the D (6 bases). Germline loops: CDR1 MDHEN, CDR2 SYDVKM. The length of the CDR3 is 14 residues. V gave up 6 bases and J gave up 7 bases, with 16 bases separating them. The CDR3 sequence is CASRQGVKGNEQFF. CDR3 nucleotide sequence: TGTGCCAGCAGACAGGGTGTGAAGGGGAATGAGCAGTTCTTC.

The chain uses TRBV29-1 and TRBJ2-3; D might be TRBD1 (6 bases). V was clipped by 6 bases and J by 11 bases, with 18 bases between them. Germline V gene data show CDR1 as SQVTM and CDR2 as ANQGSEA. The CDR3 runs 12 residues. The CDR3, as DNA: TGCAGCGTACCCATCGGGACACCGAAGCAGTATTTT. Protein sequence: CSVPIGTPKQYF.

V usage is TRBV29-1 and J usage is TRBJ2-6, with 8 bases identical to TRBD1. The CDR3 contains 17 residues. After removal of 0 bases from V and 3 bases from J, the junction contained 7 bases not matched to a gene. Per germline, CDR1 SQVTM and CDR2 ANQGSEA. CDR3 sequence reads: CSVEEGSGGDGANVLTF. Here the CDR3 DNA reads TGCAGCGTTGAAGAAGGGTCAGGGGGCGATGGGGCCAACGTCCTGACTTTC.

The chain uses TRBV6-5 and TRBJ1-1; possible D gene TRBD1, 5 bases. Trimming removed 7 bases from V and 4 bases from J, with 16 bases in between. This CDR3 has 14 amino acids. Germline V lookup: CDR1 MNHEY, CDR2 SVGAGI. Written as DNA, the CDR3 is TGTGCCAGCACCGCGGGAGGGGCGGTCACTGAAGCTTTCTTT. It encodes CASTAGGAVTEAFF.

This rearrangement joins TRBV9 to TRBJ2-2; 9 nucleotides align to TRBD2. Germline trimming cut 4 bases from V and 1 base from J; bases unmatched to any gene: 5. The V gene's germline CDR1 is SGDLS and CDR2 YYNGEE. This CDR3 contains 16 residues. The CDR3 is CASSIGTSRNTGELFF. The CDR3 region has the DNA TGTGCCAGCAGCATCGGGACTAGCAGGAACACCGGGGAGCTGTTTTTT.

For this clone: Other DNA sequences in the same sample also yield this CDR3. The chain is built from TRBV30 and TRBJ1-2; D possibly corresponds to TRBD1 (5 bases). This CDR3 is 13 amino acids long. Trimming left V 1 base short and J 2 bases short, with 8 bases between. The germline gives CDR1 GTSNPN, CDR2 SVGIG (reference sequence). The CDR3 sequence is CAWSDGANYGYTF. Here the CDR3 DNA reads TGTGCCTGGAGTGACGGGGCCAACTATGGCTACACCTTC. The whole variable domain, remainder taken from reference TRBV30 and TRBJ1-2, is SQTIHQWPATLVQPVGSPLSLECTVEGTSNPNLYWYRQAAGRGLQLLFYSVGIGQISSEVPQNLSASRPQDRQFILSSKKLLLSDSGFYLCAWSDGANYGYTFGSGTRLTVV.

This clone is a singleton in its sample. CDR3 coding DNA: TGCGCCAGCAGCGAGCTGGGACAGGGGCTCGAGACCCAGTACTTC. This sequence encodes CASSELGQGLETQYF. The V call is TRBV4-1, the J call TRBJ2-5, with TRBD1 matching over 10 bases. Germline CDR1 is MGHRA and CDR2 is YSYEKL. The CDR3 contains 15 residues. The J segment lost 5 bases and the V segment lost 5 bases, leaving 8 bases of the junction unmatched.

This chain connects TRBV7-9 to TRBJ2-3; 7 nucleotides match TRBD2. The germline CDR1 and CDR2 sequences are SEHNR and FQNEAQ (reference sequence). V was pared by 4 bases and J by 7 bases, with 11 bases of the junction left unmatched. There are 15 residues in the CDR3. The CDR3: CASSSGAGELNTQYF. For the CDR3, the DNA is TGTGCCAGCAGCTCCGGGGCGGGAGAGCTGAATACGCAGTATTTT.

Comments on this clone: An end of the junction differs from the germline gene, which may be a read error. The chain carries TRBV19 and TRBJ1-3; 7 nucleotides line up with TRBD1. Germline CDR1 LNHDA, CDR2 SQIVND (reference sequence). CDR3 length: 12 amino acids. The CDR3 DNA reads TGTGCCAGTGGAAACAGGGGAAGCACCATATATTTT. Amino acids: CASGNRGSTIYF.

To note about this clone: Other DNA sequences in the same sample also yield this CDR3. The chain employs TRBV19 and TRBJ2-2, with D possibly being TRBD2 (5 bases). V dropped 2 bases and J dropped 2 bases, with 6 bases sitting between them. This CDR3 is 14 amino acids long. Germline assignment: CDR1 LNHDA and CDR2 SQIVND (reference sequence). CDR3 bases: TGTGCCAGTAGTATACGGGGTAACACCGGGGAGCTGTTTTTT. It yields the protein CASSIRGNTGELFF. Using reference TRBV19 and TRBJ2-2 for the parts outside the CDR3, the full variable domain is DGGITQSPKYLFRKEGQNVTLSCEQNLNHDAMYWYRQDPGQGLRLIYYSQIVNDFQKGDIAEGYSVSREKKESFPLTVTSAQKNPTAFYLCASSIRGNTGELFFGEGSRLTVL.

This clone was counted once. This chain joins TRBV7-9 and TRBJ1-1; the D is unclear. The CDR3 spans 11 residues. CDR1 is SEHNR and CDR2 is FQNEAQ in the germline V gene (reference sequence). The germline V and J ends were trimmed by 4 bases and 6 bases, with 6 bases remaining between them. DNA for the CDR3: TGTGCCAGCAGCTCGCGGCCTGAAGCTTTCTTT. This sequence encodes CASSSRPEAFF.

This clone was observed a single time. The chain combines TRBV13 with TRBJ1-1; D gene ambiguous. The CDR3 totals 15 residues. Trimming took 0 bases from V and 1 from J, leaving 9 bases between them. Germline lookup yields CDR1 PRHDT and CDR2 FYEKMQ (reference sequence). CDR3 in amino acids: CASSLGGSKNTEAFF. DNA for the CDR3: TGTGCCAGCAGCTTAGGGGGCTCCAAGAACACTGAAGCTTTCTTT. The full variable domain, in which reference TRBV13 and TRBJ1-1 provide the parts outside the CDR3, is AAGVIQSPRHLIKEKRETATLKCYPIPRHDTVYWYQQGPGQDPQFLISFYEKMQSDKGSIPDRFSAQQFSDYHSELNMSSLELGDSALYFCASSLGGSKNTEAFFGQGTRLTVV.

V gene TRBV15 combines with J gene TRBJ2-1; 12 bases map to TRBD2. The CDR3 is 17 amino acids. The germline gives CDR1 LNHNV, CDR2 YYDKDF (reference sequence). V gave up 5 bases and J gave up 4 bases; unmatched junction bases: 9. The CDR3 region has the DNA TGTGCCACCAGCCCAGAACCGGGACTAGCGGGTTACAATGAGCAGTTCTTC. This gives the protein CATSPEPGLAGYNEQFF.

The chain links TRBV7-8 to TRBJ2-1; TRBD1 or TRBD2 may be the D gene (6 bases each). Looked up from germline, CDR1 is SGHVS and CDR2 is FQNEAQ. CDR3 length equals 15 residues. The V gene lost 9 bases and the J gene lost 0 bases, with 15 bases spanning the gap. The CDR3 is CASSGAVSSYNEQFF. The CDR3 DNA reads as TGTGCCAGTTCGGGGGCGGTAAGCTCCTACAATGAGCAGTTCTTC.

The chain uses TRBV19 and TRBJ1-1; D remains unclear. V was trimmed by 2 bases and J by 1 base, leaving 8 bases between them. The germline gives CDR1 LNHDA, CDR2 SQIVND (reference sequence). The CDR3 length is 14 residues. The CDR3 coding sequence is TGTGCCAGTAGTATACAGCCAGAGAACACTGAAGCTTTCTTT. Its protein product is CASSIQPENTEAFF.

In this sample, this clone turned up once. The chain couples TRBV30 to TRBJ2-7; D tentatively reads TRBD1 or TRBD2 (6 bases each). The CDR3 has 11 residues. Looked up from germline, CDR1 is GTSNPN and CDR2 is SVGIG (reference sequence). V was shortened by 5 bases and J by 3 bases, with 8 bases between the two germline ends. The CDR3 loop is CAWEGGYEQYF. Written as DNA, the CDR3 is TGTGCCTGGGAGGGGGGCTACGAGCAGTACTTC.